A selection of T cell receptor beta chains follows, all from one sample in a study of T cells in Graves' hyperthyroidism and ophthalmopathy. TCRdb reprocessed the multiplex PCR reads via MiXCR and lists one record per CDR3 protein. This sample has 300,000 to 350,000 distinct CDR3 sequences, with 15% to 20% found just once. Sequences were obtained from blood. The receptor source for this set is a man aged 25 to 40 with Graves' hyperthyroidism. Both conserved end residues are part of each CDR3. D genes are given only for firm matches. Clone size, where shown, is once, few, many, or a class for clones that have expanded.

many	TRBJ2-5	TRBV24-1	.	TGTGCCACCAGTGATTTCGGACTTGAGGAGACCCAGTACTTC	CATSDFGLEETQYF
many	TRBJ2-7	TRBV11-2	.	TGTGCCAGCAGCTTAAGGGGCTACACCTACGAGCAGTACTTC	CASSLRGYTYEQYF
many	TRBJ1-6	TRBV11-3	TRBD1	TGTGCCAGCAGCTACGGGACAGAAAATTCACCCCTCCACTTT	CASSYGTENSPLHF
.	TRBJ2-2	TRBV7-9	TRBD2	TGTGCCAGCAGCGATAGACTAGCGGGAAACACCGGGGAGCTGTTTTTT	CASSDRLAGNTGELFF
many	TRBJ2-1	TRBV24-1	.	TGTGCCACCAGTGATACCGGGACAAAGGAGCAGTTCTTC	CATSDTGTKEQFF
few	TRBJ1-4	TRBV19	.	TGTGCCAGTACCTTGGAAAGGGGTGATGAAAAACTGTTTTTT	CASTLERGDEKLFF
many	TRBJ2-5	TRBV10-3	.	TGTGCCATCAGTGAGTCAAGGGGCCAAGAGACCCAGTACTTC	CAISESRGQETQYF
few	TRBJ2-7	TRBV30	.	TGTGCCTGGAACCCCGGTGGGGCCTACGAGCAGTACTTC	CAWNPGGAYEQYF
few	TRBJ2-7	TRBV20-1	.	TGCAGTGCTCATTCCCAGCTTGACGAGCAGTACTTC	CSAHSQLDEQYF
many	TRBJ2-5	TRBV18	TRBD2	TGTGCCAGCTCACCACCGACTAGCCCTCAAGAGACCCAGTACTTC	CASSPPTSPQETQYF
many	TRBJ1-2	TRBV3-1	.	TGTGCCAGCAGCCCGGACGGGAGAAGCAATGGCTACACCTTC	CASSPDGRSNGYTF
many	TRBJ1-1	TRBV3-1	TRBD1	TGTGCCAGCAACCCACAGGGGGTGAACACTGAAGCTTTCTTT	CASNPQGVNTEAFF
many	TRBJ1-1	TRBV12-3/TRBV12-4	.	TGTGCCAGCAGCGATAATGTACACACTGAAGCTTTCTTT	CASSDNVHTEAFF
.	TRBJ2-2	TRBV4-2	.	TGTGCCAGCAGCTCCGGGACGCCTGCGAACACCGGGGAGCTGTTTTTT	CASSSGTPANTGELFF
few	TRBJ2-5	TRBV20-1	TRBD1	TGCAGTGCTAGCCAGGGGGCTAGGGAGACCCAGTACTTC	CSASQGARETQYF
few	TRBJ1-5	TRBV6-1	TRBD1	TGTGCCAGCAGTGATCGGATAAACAGGGGAAGCAATCAGCCCCAGCATTTT	CASSDRINRGSNQPQHF
few	TRBJ1-5	TRBV4-1	.	TGCGCCAGCAGCCAATTCGTACAACAGCCCCAGCATTTT	CASSQFVQQPQHF